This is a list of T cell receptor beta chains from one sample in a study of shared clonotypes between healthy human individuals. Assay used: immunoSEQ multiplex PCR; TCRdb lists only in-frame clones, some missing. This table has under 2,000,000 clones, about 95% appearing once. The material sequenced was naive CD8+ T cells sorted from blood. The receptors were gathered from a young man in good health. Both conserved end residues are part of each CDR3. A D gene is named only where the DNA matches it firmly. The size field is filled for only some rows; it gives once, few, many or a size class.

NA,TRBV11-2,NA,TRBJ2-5,CASSSETQETQYF,TGTGCCAGCAGCTCGGAGACCCAAGAGACCCAGTACTTC
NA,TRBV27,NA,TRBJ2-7,CASSLQGPMPYEQYF,TGTGCCAGCAGTTTACAGGGCCCTATGCCCTACGAGCAGTACTTC
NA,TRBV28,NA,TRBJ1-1,CASSLWGEGVNTEAFF,TGTGCCAGCAGTTTATGGGGGGAGGGTGTGAACACTGAAGCTTTCTTT
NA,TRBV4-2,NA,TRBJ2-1,CASSQELGGVNEQFF,TGTGCCAGCAGCCAAGAATTAGGAGGGGTCAATGAGCAGTTCTTC
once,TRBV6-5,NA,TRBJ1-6,CASSIGSSYNSPLHF,TGTGCCAGCAGTATCGGGAGCTCCTATAATTCACCCCTCCACTTT
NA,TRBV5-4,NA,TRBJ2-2,CASSPPPGLSTGELFF,TGTGCCAGCAGCCCGCCGCCGGGACTCTCCACCGGGGAGCTGTTTTTT
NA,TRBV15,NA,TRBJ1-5,CATSRDRTASNQPQHF,TGTGCCACCAGCAGAGATAGGACTGCTAGCAATCAGCCCCAGCATTTT
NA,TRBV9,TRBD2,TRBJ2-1,CASSEGVGGSFGEQFF,TGTGCCAGCAGCGAGGGCGTCGGGGGGTCATTCGGTGAGCAGTTCTTC
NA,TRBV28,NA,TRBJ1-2,CASSLYREGYTF,TGTGCCAGCAGTTTATATAGGGAGGGCTACACCTTC
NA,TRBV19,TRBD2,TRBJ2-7,CASSIFWTSDTHSYEQYF,TGTGCCAGTAGTATATTCTGGACTAGCGACACACACTCCTACGAGCAGTACTTC